These 9 T cell receptor beta chains share one sample of origin, sequenced in a study of OX40 agonist ivuxolimab in advanced cancers. Sequencing was performed with immunoSEQ multiplex PCR; in TCRdb, only in-frame clones are kept and a portion is missing. The data show more than 80,000 clones, around nine tenths seen once. The specimen was CD4+ or CD8+ T cells sorted from blood, collected in a trial of the OX40 agonist ivuxolimab. Receptors originate from an adult with an advanced solid tumor such as melanoma, head and neck, liver or kidney cancer.

The chain couples TRBV12-2 to TRBJ2-1; TRBD2, as called in the table, went unchecked against the DNA. TRBV12-2 is tagged as a pseudogene. This CDR3 is built from 15 residues. CDR3 amino acids: CASRLVYVSYNEQFF. Here the CDR3 DNA reads TGTGCAAGTCGCTTAGTATATGTATCCTACAATGAGCAGTTCTTC.

The chain has TRBV18 and TRBJ2-5; D may be TRBD1 or TRBD2 (6 bases each). The DNA matches TRBJ2-7 better at its end, which makes the J call doubtful. Germline CDR1 and CDR2: KGHSH and LQKENI. The CDR3 totals 15 residues. The CDR3 reads CASSPPGAGIYEQYF. The CDR3 DNA reads as TGTGCCAGCTCACCACCGGGGGCGGGGATCTACGAGCAGTACTTC.

This chain joins TRBV5-1 and TRBJ2-1; TRBD1 matches at 9 bases. Germline lookup yields CDR1 SGHRS and CDR2 YFSETQ. V lost 3 bases and J lost 9; bases outside the gene matches: 16. CDR3 length: 17 residues. CDR3 region: CASSSRLRDRDFSEQFF. In DNA, the CDR3 is TGCGCCAGCAGCTCAAGGCTCCGGGACAGGGATTTTAGTGAGCAGTTCTTC.

The V and J genes are TRBV2 and TRBJ1-2, with 10 positions matching TRBD1. The CDR3 has 17 residues. With V trimmed by 6 bases and J by 0 bases, 10 bases remained unmatched. CDR1 is SNHLY, CDR2 FYNNEI, per germline. CDR3 nucleotides: TGTGCCAGCAGGATCAATTCGGGACAGGGGTCTAACTATGGCTACACCTTC. Amino acids: CASRINSGQGSNYGYTF.

The chain joins TRBV6-1 to TRBJ2-2, with 11 bases fitting TRBD1. This CDR3 region has 15 residues. CDR1 MNHNS and CDR2 SASEGT come from the germline V gene. The V and J ends lost 2 bases and 6 bases, in that order; junction bases with no gene match: 2. The CDR3, as DNA: TGTGCCAGCAGTGAAAAGGGACAGGGGGCCGGGGAGCTGTTTTTT. Translation: CASSEKGQGAGELFF.

The gene calls are TRBV10-3 and TRBJ2-2, with D tentatively TRBD1 or TRBD2 (5 bases each). Trimming cost V 3 bases and J 1 base, with 12 bases left between them. Germline lookup yields CDR1 ENHRY and CDR2 SYGVKD. The CDR3 has 16 residues. The CDR3 spells CAISETGPKNTGELFF. CDR3 coding DNA: TGTGCCATCAGTGAAACGGGACCGAAGAACACCGGGGAGCTGTTTTTT.

This chain uses TRBV2 with TRBJ2-7; a possible D gene is TRBD2 (7 bases). The CDR3 length is 14 residues. V was clipped by 4 bases and J by 3 bases, with 13 bases between them. Germline V gives CDR1 SNHLY, CDR2 FYNNEI. The CDR3 region is CASSGGGHRYEQYF. Here the CDR3 DNA reads TGTGCCAGCAGTGGGGGGGGGCACCGCTACGAGCAGTACTTC.

The chain links TRBV11-2 to TRBJ1-5; D not certain. The V and J ends lost 2 bases and 0 bases respectively, with 5 bases between them. Germline V gene sequence: CDR1 SGHAT, CDR2 FQNNGV. The CDR3 extends over 14 amino acids. CDR3 in amino acids: CASSLQNSNQPQHF. The CDR3 coding sequence is TGTGCCAGCAGCTTACAGAATAGCAATCAGCCCCAGCATTTT.

The chain joins TRBV11-3 to TRBJ2-1; 10 bases agree with TRBD1. The ends lost 5 bases at V and 8 bases at J; junction bases unmatched: 9. Germline lookup yields CDR1 SGHNT and CDR2 YENEEA. The CDR3 runs 15 residues. CDR3 protein: CASSVGTGTGDEQFF. DNA for the CDR3: TGTGCCAGCAGCGTGGGGACAGGGACAGGGGATGAGCAGTTCTTC.